This T cell receptor beta chain was captured by sequencing in a study of Ad26.COV2.S vaccination and SARS-CoV-2 variants (dated by TCRdb to about 2021). At the level of the whole study: Vaccine-arm donors were drawn from COV1001, a multicentre, randomized, double-blind, placebo-controlled phase I-IIa trial of Ad26.COV2.S in healthy adults. Trial participants were randomized into five groups of five, in which low-dose or high-dose Ad26.COV2.S was given once or twice, or placebo was given on both occasions. TCRbeta repertoire sequencing was used to assess the specificity and breadth of SARS-CoV-2-reactive T cell receptors after Ad26.COV2.S vaccination. The TCR-sequenced set comprised about 32 samples: around 20 Ad26.COV2.S vaccine recipients, 5 placebo recipients and 8 SARS-CoV-2 convalescent individuals. Investigators remained blinded to trial group allocation during experiments and outcome assessment. Ad26.COV2.S was given intramuscularly at 5x10^10 or 1x10^11 viral particles, as a single shot or as two shots 56 days apart. Summary of the overall study and its limitations: The authors noted that the TCR breadth and depth analyses may have underestimated total T cell responses. After vaccination, spike-specific CD8+ and CD4+ T cell responses were reported to show substantial breadth. Non-spike TCR breadth was comparable between vaccine and placebo recipients, consistent with the vaccine containing only spike. Spike-specific TCR breadth was higher in Ad26.COV2.S recipients than in placebo recipients (P = 0.0014). The study was not powered to compare responses between vaccine doses or regimens.

Explained via the paper, the treatment or condition label denotes: about 20 received Ad26.COV2.S at low or high dose, single or two shots; a few received placebo; per-sample allocation not given. For vaccine and placebo recipients, the sequenced repertoires came from samples collected on day 63 after the first injection. Cohort 1b enrolled about 25 adults aged 18-55 years at a single site in Boston, USA, between 29 July and 7 August 2020. Ad26.COV2.S was a replication-incompetent adenovirus type 26 vector expressing a prefusion-stabilized SARS-CoV-2 spike protein from the original Wuhan strain. Comment on this clone: Which antigen it targets is not known. No base quality information exists; no much larger clone differs at one position.

The immunoSEQ Assay was the method used to sequence TCRbeta CDR3 regions. After extraction, genomic DNA underwent amplification by bias-controlled multiplex PCR, followed by high-throughput sequencing. The authors' analysis ran thus. To quantify the absolute abundance of every unique TCRbeta CDR3 region, sequences were collapsed and filtered. T cell fraction was estimated by normalizing TCRbeta template counts to usable DNA, which was measured by amplifying reference genes present in all nucleated cells. Repertoire TCRs were annotated as SARS-CoV-2-specific by exact matching of V gene, CDR3 amino acid sequence and J gene to a known reactive TCR set. The reference SARS-CoV-2 TCR set was obtained from MIRA and was filtered for enrichment in COVID-19-positive ImmuneCODE repertoires, whereby public or cross-reactive TCRs were removed. Using the MIRA antigens, annotated TCRs were further analysed by specific ORF or by position within an ORF. Depth was the summed frequency of annotated unique rearrangements, while breadth was defined as annotated unique rearrangements over total unique productive rearrangements. Two-sided Wilcoxon rank-sum tests were used to compare TCR breadth between groups. Imported from immuneACCESS, the table was reduced by TCRdb to in-frame sequences with V and J called. These copies leave out some clones; in studies compared against another copy, an unresolved V gene accounts for under half, and the cause of the remainder is not known. V, J and clone size are taken as reported in that table, and D and trimming were inferred from the DNA itself. For this sample there are 350,000 to 550,000 clones; 85% to 90% appear just once. Roughly 2.5% of the sample lies in the top ten.

Measured from the cysteine to the phenylalanine, the CDR3 is 10 residues long. The sequence is cut down to CDR3 DNA, 30 bases in frame from base 1. Trimming takes 6 bases from V and 5 bases from J, and the germline ends sit 8 bases apart. The germline V gene (reference sequence) specifies DFQATT as CDR1 and SNEGSKA as CDR2. This sample comprised peripheral blood, obtained in a trial of Ad26.COV2.S vaccine versus placebo. The TCR sequence derives from a person between 18 and 59 years old who received the Ad26.COV2.S COVID-19 vaccine or a placebo. The sequence joins TRBV20-1 to TRBJ2-7; the D gene is unclear. The CDR3 region has the sequence CSAVGHEQYF. The DNA is TGCAGTGCAGTTGGACACGAGCAGTACTTC.